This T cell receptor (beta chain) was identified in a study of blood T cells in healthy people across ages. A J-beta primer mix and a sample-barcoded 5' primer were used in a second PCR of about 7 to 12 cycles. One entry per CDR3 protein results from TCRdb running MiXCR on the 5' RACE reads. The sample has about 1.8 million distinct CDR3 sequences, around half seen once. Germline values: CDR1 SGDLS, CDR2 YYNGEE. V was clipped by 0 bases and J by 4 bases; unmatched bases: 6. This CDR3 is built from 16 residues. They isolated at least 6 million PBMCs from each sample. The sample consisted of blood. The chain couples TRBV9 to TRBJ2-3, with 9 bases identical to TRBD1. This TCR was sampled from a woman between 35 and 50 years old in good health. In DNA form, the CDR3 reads TGTGCCAGCAGCGTAGTAGGGGACAGGGAGGCAGATACGCAGTATTTT. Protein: CASSVVGDREADTQYF.